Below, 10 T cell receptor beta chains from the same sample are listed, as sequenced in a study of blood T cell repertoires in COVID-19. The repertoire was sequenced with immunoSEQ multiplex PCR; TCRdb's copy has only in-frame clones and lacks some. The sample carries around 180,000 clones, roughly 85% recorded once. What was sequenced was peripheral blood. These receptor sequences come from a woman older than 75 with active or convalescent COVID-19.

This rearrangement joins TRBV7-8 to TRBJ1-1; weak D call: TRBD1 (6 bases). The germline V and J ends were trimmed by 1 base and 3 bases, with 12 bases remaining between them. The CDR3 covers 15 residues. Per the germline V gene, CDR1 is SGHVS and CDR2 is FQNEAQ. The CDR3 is CASSLGDRTYTEAFF. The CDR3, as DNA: TGTGCCAGCAGCTTAGGCGACAGGACCTACACTGAAGCTTTCTTT.

CDR3: CASSLTGTPHGGGYTF. CDR3 bases: TGCGCCAGCAGCTTGACCGGGACACCCCACGGAGGTGGCTACACCTTC. The chain has TRBV5-1 and TRBJ1-2; weak D call: TRBD1 (6 bases). This CDR3 has 16 residues. Trimming pared 1 base from V and 7 bases from J, leaving 20 bases between. The germline V gene has CDR1 SGHRS and CDR2 YFSETQ.

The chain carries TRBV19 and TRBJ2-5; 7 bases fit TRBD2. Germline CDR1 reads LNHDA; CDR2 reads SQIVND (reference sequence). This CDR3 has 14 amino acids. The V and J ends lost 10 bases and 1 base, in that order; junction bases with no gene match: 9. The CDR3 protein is CATSASGVQETQYF. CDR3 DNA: TGTGCCACCTCCGCCAGCGGGGTCCAAGAGACCCAGTACTTC.

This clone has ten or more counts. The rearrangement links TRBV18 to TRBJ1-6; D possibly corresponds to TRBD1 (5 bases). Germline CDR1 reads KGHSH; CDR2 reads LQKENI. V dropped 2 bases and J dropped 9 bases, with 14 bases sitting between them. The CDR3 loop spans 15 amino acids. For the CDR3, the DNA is TGTGCCAGCTCACCAGCGGGGACCGGCATTTCACCCCTCCACTTT. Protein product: CASSPAGTGISPLHF.

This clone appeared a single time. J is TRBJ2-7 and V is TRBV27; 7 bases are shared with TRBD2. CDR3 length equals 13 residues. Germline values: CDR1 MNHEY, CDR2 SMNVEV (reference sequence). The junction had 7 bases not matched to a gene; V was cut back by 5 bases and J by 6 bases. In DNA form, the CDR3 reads TGTGCCAGCAGTCCCCGACTAGCTTCCGAGCAGTACTTC. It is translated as CASSPRLASEQYF.

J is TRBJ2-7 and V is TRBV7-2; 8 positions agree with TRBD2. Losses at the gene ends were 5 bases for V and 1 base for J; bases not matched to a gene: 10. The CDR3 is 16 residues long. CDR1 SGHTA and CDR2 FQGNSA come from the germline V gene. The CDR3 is CASSPRGLARSYEQYF. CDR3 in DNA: TGTGCCAGCAGCCCGCGTGGACTAGCTAGGTCCTACGAGCAGTACTTC.

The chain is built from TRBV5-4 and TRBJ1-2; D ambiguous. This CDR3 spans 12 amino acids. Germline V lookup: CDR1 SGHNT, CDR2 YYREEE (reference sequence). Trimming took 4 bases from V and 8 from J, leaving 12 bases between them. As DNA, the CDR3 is TGTGCCAGCAGCACCGAATCCCGGGGCTACACCTTC. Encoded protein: CASSTESRGYTF.

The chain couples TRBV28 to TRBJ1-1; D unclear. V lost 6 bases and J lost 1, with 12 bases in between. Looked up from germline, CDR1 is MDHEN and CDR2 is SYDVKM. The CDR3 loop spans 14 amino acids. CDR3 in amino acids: CASSSHLTNTEAFF. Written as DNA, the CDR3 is TGTGCCAGCAGCTCACATCTTACGAACACTGAAGCTTTCTTT.

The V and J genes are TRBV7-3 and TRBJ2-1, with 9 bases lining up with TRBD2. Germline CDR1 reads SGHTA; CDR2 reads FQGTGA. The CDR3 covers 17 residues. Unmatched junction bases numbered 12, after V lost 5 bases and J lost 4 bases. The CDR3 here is CASSPNSGTSLYNEQFF. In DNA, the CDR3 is TGTGCCAGCAGCCCTAACTCCGGGACTAGCTTGTACAATGAGCAGTTCTTC. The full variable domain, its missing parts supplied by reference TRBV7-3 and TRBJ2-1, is GAGVSQTPSNKVTEKGKYVELRCDPISGHTALYWYRQSLGQGPEFLIYFQGTGAADDSGLPNDRFFAVRPEGSVSTLKIQRTERGDSAVYLCASSPNSGTSLYNEQFFGPGTRLTVL.

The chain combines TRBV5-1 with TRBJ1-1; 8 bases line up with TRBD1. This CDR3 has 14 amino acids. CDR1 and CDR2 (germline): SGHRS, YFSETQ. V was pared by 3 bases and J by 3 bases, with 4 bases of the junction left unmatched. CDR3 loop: CASSYTGGDTEAFF. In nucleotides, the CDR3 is TGCGCCAGCAGCTACACAGGGGGGGACACTGAAGCTTTCTTT.